This T cell receptor (beta chain) was profiled in a study of beta chain features in type 1 diabetes. Comment on this clone: Its specificity is not known.

The V and J ends lost 6 bases and 4 bases, in that order; junction bases with no gene match: 7. CDR1 WSHSY and CDR2 SAAADI come from the germline V gene. CDR3 length: 14 residues. Every bit of the isolated RNA underwent reverse transcription, so sequencing read expressed TCRB transcripts. Assay used: immunoSEQ multiplex PCR; TCRdb lists only in-frame clones, some missing. The sample includes 970,000 or so clones, under 20% of them seen just once. Study-wide findings and caveats: Researchers cautioned that cDNA sequencing could over-represent cells with high TCR expression.

V and J are TRBV10-2 and TRBJ2-7, with 9 bases matching TRBD1. The material sequenced was naive CD4+ T cells from blood. This receptor was obtained from a woman aged 18 to 35 in good health. The CDR3 loop reads CASSGQGTSYEQYF. The CDR3, as DNA: TGCGCCAGCAGCGGACAGGGGACCTCATACGAGCAGTACTTC.